Below, 21 T cell receptor beta chains from the same sample are listed, as sequenced in a study of blood T cell repertoires in COVID-19. Profiled with immunoSEQ multiplex PCR; TCRdb holds only in-frame clones, not every one. The profile shows almost 200,000 clones, more than 80% of them singletons. Sequencing used PBMCs or T cells enriched from blood (not recorded which). These TCRs come from a young woman who had recovered from COVID-19.

V usage is TRBV10-3 and J usage is TRBJ1-2; TRBD1 might be the D (5 bases). The V end lost 2 bases, the J end lost 0 bases, and 10 bases lay between the germline ends. Germline V gene data show CDR1 as ENHRY and CDR2 as SYGVKD. This CDR3 has 15 residues. The CDR3 DNA reads TGTGCCATCAGTGAGGGGGGGAGATCTAACTATGGCTACACCTTC. It specifies CAISEGGRSNYGYTF.

V and J are TRBV6-5 and TRBJ1-5, with D possibly matching TRBD1 (6 bases). Germline V CDR1 and CDR2: MNHEY, SVGAGI. This CDR3 comprises 14 residues. Trimming took off 5 bases at V and 4 bases at J, with 12 bases between the two ends. Written as DNA, the CDR3 is TGTGCCAGCAGTATCTCTACAGGGAATCAGCCCCAGCATTTT. As protein: CASSISTGNQPQHF.

The table lists this clone with a few counts. V gene TRBV9 combines with J gene TRBJ1-1; 7 positions agree with TRBD1. The V segment lost 0 bases and the J segment 8 bases; nucleotides outside the gene matches: 1. Per germline, CDR1 SGDLS and CDR2 YYNGEE. The CDR3 contains 12 residues. The CDR3: CASSVDRGEAFF. The CDR3, as DNA: TGTGCCAGCAGCGTAGACAGGGGCGAAGCTTTCTTT.

The V call is TRBV9, the J call TRBJ1-2, with TRBD1 matching over 12 bases. The CDR3 is made up of 15 amino acids. Trimming removed 2 bases from V and 8 bases from J; junction bases left unmatched: 7. Per germline, CDR1 SGDLS and CDR2 YYNGEE. The CDR3 spells CASSVTGTGGGGYTF. CDR3 in DNA: TGTGCCAGCAGCGTTACCGGGACAGGGGGCGGAGGCTACACCTTC.

The chain couples TRBV28 to TRBJ1-1; tentative D call: TRBD1 (5 bases). The CDR3 length is 17 residues. From germline, CDR1 is MDHEN and CDR2 SYDVKM. V was trimmed by 8 bases and J by 6 bases, leaving 28 bases between them. DNA for the CDR3: TGTGCCAGCCCCCCAACAGGTTTCTCGGTCAAAAACGCTGAAGCTTTCTTT. Translation gives CASPPTGFSVKNAEAFF.

V is TRBV15 and J is TRBJ2-1; D unclear. The germline V gene encodes CDR1 LNHNV and CDR2 YYDKDF (reference sequence). The CDR3 contains 14 residues. Deletions cut 1 base from V and 0 bases from J, with 4 bases between. CDR3 bases: TGTGCCACCAGCAGAGTTAGCTCCTACAATGAGCAGTTCTTC. It encodes CATSRVSSYNEQFF.

The genes are TRBV28 and TRBJ2-7, with 9 nucleotides matching TRBD1. V shed 1 base and J 6 bases; nucleotides not matched to a gene: 7. CDR1 is MDHEN, CDR2 SYDVKM, per germline. The length of the CDR3 is 15 residues. CDR3 sequence reads: CASSLSATGGSEQYF. CDR3 DNA sequence: TGTGCCAGCAGTTTATCTGCGACAGGGGGATCCGAGCAGTACTTC.

The chain couples TRBV6-5 to TRBJ1-5, with no clear D. The CDR3 is 14 residues long. From germline, CDR1 is MNHEY and CDR2 SVGAGI. V was clipped by 0 bases and J by 0 bases, with 3 bases between them. CDR3 in amino acids: CASSYSRSNQPQHF. CDR3 nucleotide sequence: TGTGCCAGCAGTTACTCTCGTAGCAATCAGCCCCAGCATTTT.

J is TRBJ2-7 and V is TRBV27; TRBD1 aligns across 7 bases. J lost 2 bases, V lost 6 bases, and 10 bases had no gene match. The CDR3 is made up of 15 amino acids. Germline CDR1 MNHEY, CDR2 SMNVEV (reference sequence). CDR3 region: CASSLYGQDTYEQYF. The DNA of the CDR3 is TGTGCCAGCAGCCTATACGGACAGGATACCTACGAGCAGTACTTC.

The gene calls are TRBV13 and TRBJ2-1; 8 nucleotides align to TRBD1. J gave up 8 bases and V 3 bases, and 3 bases lay outside the gene matches. Germline-derived CDR1 and CDR2 are PRHDT and FYEKMQ (reference sequence). CDR3 size: 13 residues. The CDR3 spells CASSFQGADEQFF. CDR3 DNA sequence: TGTGCCAGCAGCTTCCAGGGGGCGGATGAGCAGTTCTTC.

CDR3 protein: CASSLWSTGELFF. The DNA of the CDR3 is TGTGCCAGCAGTTTATGGAGCACCGGGGAGCTGTTTTTT. This chain links TRBV27 with TRBJ2-2; no reliable D call. This CDR3 contains 13 residues. The germline gives CDR1 MNHEY, CDR2 SMNVEV (reference sequence). V gave up 1 base and J gave up 4 bases, with 4 bases separating them.

The gene calls are TRBV3-1 (or the pseudogene TRBV3-2) and TRBJ1-2; a possible D gene is TRBD1 (5 bases). V lost 3 bases and J lost 8, with 13 bases in between. The CDR3 consists of 13 residues. Germline V lookup: CDR1 LGHDT, CDR2 YNNKEL (reference sequence). The CDR3 DNA follows: TGTGCCAGCAGCCAGCTCGGAAGGGGCGGCTACACCTTC. It specifies CASSQLGRGGYTF.

The CDR3 here is CATSRTLKTGGYEQYF. CDR3 DNA sequence: TGTGCCACCAGCAGAACCCTAAAAACAGGGGGCTACGAGCAGTACTTC. The chain is built from TRBV15 and TRBJ2-7; TRBD1 agrees at 8 bases. CDR3 length equals 16 residues. Germline V gene lookup returns CDR1 LNHNV and CDR2 YYDKDF (reference sequence). The junction had 9 bases not matched to a gene; V was cut back by 2 bases and J by 3 bases.

This chain links TRBV28 with TRBJ1-2; TRBD1 matches 7 bases. V lost 3 bases, J lost 4 bases, and 5 bases stayed unmatched. Per germline, CDR1 MDHEN and CDR2 SYDVKM. The CDR3 totals 14 residues. CDR3 sequence reads: CASSFRGLGYGYTF. CDR3 bases: TGTGCCAGCAGTTTCAGGGGGTTAGGCTATGGCTACACCTTC.

This sequence joins TRBV19 and TRBJ2-5; D ambiguous. The V gene's germline CDR1 is LNHDA and CDR2 SQIVND (reference sequence). This CDR3 is built from 13 residues. V was pared by 6 bases and J by 4 bases, with 12 bases between. CDR3 region: CASSPPGGETQYF. CDR3 DNA sequence: TGTGCCAGTAGCCCCCCCGGCGGAGAGACCCAGTACTTC.

The rearrangement links TRBV15 to TRBJ2-5, with TRBD2 as a possible D gene (7 bases). Trimming left V 5 bases short and J 4 bases short, with 20 bases between. Germline V CDR1 and CDR2: LNHNV, YYDKDF (reference sequence). CDR3 length: 16 amino acids. As DNA, the CDR3 is TGTGCCACCAGCTCCCGACGGGGGGCGACAGGAGAGACCCAGTACTTC. It is translated as CATSSRRGATGETQYF. The full variable domain, in which reference TRBV15 and TRBJ2-5 provide the parts outside the CDR3, is DAMVIQNPRYQVTQFGKPVTLSCSQTLNHNVMYWYQQKSSQAPKLLFHYYDKDFNNEADTPDNFQSRRPNTSFCFLDIRSPGLGDTAMYLCATSSRRGATGETQYFGPGTRLLVL.

The chain recombines TRBV28 with TRBJ1-6; 7 positions agree with TRBD1. This CDR3 spans 15 amino acids. V lost 3 bases, J lost 9 bases, and 8 bases stayed unmatched. Germline CDR1 is MDHEN and CDR2 is SYDVKM. The CDR3 region has the DNA TGTGCCAGCAGTTTCTCGGCAGGGGGTGGTTCACCCCTCCACTTT. Translated, it gives CASSFSAGGGSPLHF.

The V and J genes are TRBV7-9 and TRBJ1-5, with a weak D call TRBD1 (5 bases). This CDR3 comprises 14 residues. CDR1 is SEHNR and CDR2 is FQNEAQ in the germline V gene (reference sequence). V was clipped by 5 bases and J by 7 bases, with 15 bases between them. The CDR3 nucleotides are TGTGCCAGCAGCGGGGCGGCGGTGGAGCAGCCCCAGCATTTT. Its translation is CASSGAAVEQPQHF.

The rearrangement links TRBV7-9 to TRBJ1-1, with D unclear. V lost 7 bases to trimming and J lost 1 base, with 7 bases between them. The CDR3 contains 12 residues. The germline V gene encodes CDR1 SEHNR and CDR2 FQNEAQ (reference sequence). CDR3 protein: CASTHKNTEAFF. Here the CDR3 DNA reads TGTGCCAGCACCCACAAGAACACTGAAGCTTTCTTT.

V gene TRBV28 combines with J gene TRBJ2-5, with 7 nucleotides matching TRBD2. Trimming took 8 bases from V and 9 from J; bases not matched to a gene: 6. The germline V gene has CDR1 MDHEN and CDR2 SYDVKM. CDR3 size: 11 residues. For the CDR3, the DNA is TGTGCCAGCTCCTTCCGGGGGGCCCAGTACTTC. Amino acids: CASSFRGAQYF.

The chain links TRBV10-1 to TRBJ2-3; a weak D match, TRBD1 (5 bases). The CDR3 length is 14 residues. Germline-derived CDR1 and CDR2 are WNHNN and SYGVQD (reference sequence). V was trimmed by 4 bases and J by 4 bases, leaving 12 bases between them. The CDR3 protein is CASSAQQGADTQYF. Written as DNA, the CDR3 is TGCGCCAGCAGTGCCCAGCAGGGCGCAGATACGCAGTATTTT.